The source of this T cell receptor beta chain is a study of Ad26.COV2.S vaccination and SARS-CoV-2 variants. Study at large: The donor participated in the COV1001 trial, in its Ad26.COV2.S arm. Each vaccinee took Ad26.COV2.S intramuscularly, once or twice 56 days apart. Study-level results: The TCR-based breadth and depth measures might underestimate overall T cell responses.

Treatment noted: roughly 20 received Ad26.COV2.S at low or high dose, single or two shots; about 5 received placebo; per-sample allocation not given. Following the first vaccine or placebo injection, samples were taken on day 63. Assay: immunoSEQ multiplex PCR; the TCRdb copy retains only in-frame clones and omits some. The table has 450,000 to 550,000 clones, about 91% seen once. Germline-derived CDR1 and CDR2 are MNHEY and SVGAGI. Between the trimmed V and J ends, which lost 0 bases and 6 bases, there was a span of 6 bases. This CDR3 is 14 amino acids long. Worth noting for this clone: What it binds is unknown.

The receptor's source is a person between 18 and 65 years old who received the Ad26.COV2.S COVID-19 vaccine or a placebo. The specimen comprised peripheral blood, sampled in a trial of Ad26.COV2.S vaccine versus placebo. This chain uses TRBV6-5 with TRBJ1-6; D ambiguous. CDR3 sequence: CASSYSHSNSPLHF. For the CDR3, the DNA is TGTGCCAGCAGTTACTCGCACAGTAATTCACCCCTCCACTTT.